The 22 T cell receptor beta chains below come from one sample, sequenced in a study of spatial heterogeneity in lung cancer. Described time point: blood at routine non-recurrence follow-up after resection. One entry per CDR3 protein, called by TCRdb with MiXCR from the 5' RACE reads. The repertoire consists of over 70,000 distinct CDR3 sequences, with approximately 8.9% occurring once and the leading ten covering 1.9%. Specimen: PBMCs, collected at follow-up. The receptors originated from a female donor with early-stage non-small cell lung cancer.

Ten or more counts support this clonotype. V and J are TRBV12-3 or TRBV12-4 and TRBJ2-2; the match to TRBD1 covers 9 bases. Trimming at V came to 6 bases and at J to 0 bases, leaving 2 bases not matched to a gene. There are 15 residues in the CDR3. CDR3 in amino acids: CASSDRGSNTGELFF. CDR3 nucleotide sequence: TGTGCCAGCAGCGACAGGGGGTCGAACACCGGGGAGCTGTTTTTT.

The V gene is TRBV11-3, the J gene TRBJ1-1; D might be TRBD1 (6 bases). The germline CDR1 and CDR2 sequences are SGHNT and YENEEA. Trimming removed 4 bases from V and 5 bases from J, with 14 bases in between. The CDR3 spans 14 residues. CDR3 DNA: TGTGCCAGCAGCTCCTCAGGGGAGGCAACTGAAGCTTTCTTT. It encodes CASSSSGEATEAFF.

CDR3 amino acids: CSARDRRSAYNEQFF. In nucleotides, the CDR3 is TGCAGTGCTAGAGATAGGCGGAGTGCCTACAATGAGCAGTTCTTC. The chain recombines TRBV20-1 with TRBJ2-1; D is unresolved. Germline V gene sequence: CDR1 DFQATT, CDR2 SNEGSKA (reference sequence). V dropped 0 bases and J dropped 2 bases, with 11 bases sitting between them. The CDR3 has 15 amino acids.

This clonotype was seen repeatedly, ten times or more. The chain recombines TRBV7-2 with TRBJ1-1; D is ambiguous. Trimming cost V 4 bases and J 5 bases, with 17 bases left between them. Germline V gene sequence: CDR1 SGHTA, CDR2 FQGNSA. This CDR3 has 15 amino acids. The CDR3 bases are TGTGCCAGCAGCTGGCGGTGGACTGGCGAGACTGAAGCTTTCTTT. It yields the protein CASSWRWTGETEAFF. The whole variable domain, remainder taken from reference TRBV7-2 and TRBJ1-1, is GAGVSQSPSNKVTEKGKDVELRCDPISGHTALYWYRQSLGQGLEFLIYFQGNSAPDKSGLPSDRFSAERTGGSVSTLTIQRTQQEDSAVYLCASSWRWTGETEAFFGQGTRLTVV.

This clonotype showed up many times. The chain combines TRBV28 with TRBJ2-3, with D maybe TRBD2 (5 bases). Trimming took 10 bases from V and 3 from J, leaving 17 bases between them. CDR1 is MDHEN, CDR2 SYDVKM, per germline. The CDR3 runs 14 residues. This CDR3 reads CATLNRGLTDTQYF. The CDR3 coding sequence is TGTGCCACCCTCAACCGAGGGTTAACAGATACGCAGTATTTT.

This clonotype was seen at least ten times. The CDR3 reads CASSPSGVTYNSPLHF. In DNA form, the CDR3 reads TGTGCCAGCTCACCATCAGGGGTTACCTATAATTCACCCCTCCACTTT. The rearrangement joins TRBV18 to TRBJ1-6; TRBD1 is a possible D gene (6 bases). Germline V lookup: CDR1 KGHSH, CDR2 LQKENI. V lost 2 bases, J lost 2 bases, and 10 bases lay in between. The CDR3 spans 16 residues.

The V call is TRBV2, the J call TRBJ1-1; D is ambiguous. The germline gives CDR1 SNHLY, CDR2 FYNNEI. The CDR3 totals 13 residues. Trimming took 8 bases from V and 1 from J, leaving 11 bases between them. The CDR3 bases are TGTGCCAGCTTGTTGATCGCGAACACTGAAGCTTTCTTT. Protein product: CASLLIANTEAFF.

This clonotype was detected ten times or more. The rearrangement uses TRBV28 and TRBJ2-5, with 11 bases aligning to TRBD2. The CDR3 runs 13 residues. J was trimmed by 2 bases and V by 8 bases; bases with no gene match: 1. CDR1 is MDHEN, CDR2 SYDVKM, per germline. The CDR3 bases are TGTGCCAGCGGGACTAGCGGTCAAGAGACCCAGTACTTC. This sequence encodes CASGTSGQETQYF.

This clonotype has ten or more counts. The V and J genes are TRBV25-1 and TRBJ1-6; tentatively, D is TRBD1 (6 bases). The V gene lost 1 base and the J gene lost 5 bases, with 12 bases spanning the gap. Germline lookup yields CDR1 MGHDK and CDR2 SYGVNS. The CDR3 is 16 amino acids. The CDR3 coding sequence is TGTGCCAGCAGTGAATCAAGACAGGTTAATAATTCACCCCTCCACTTT. Translated: CASSESRQVNNSPLHF. Full variable domain (missing parts from reference TRBV25-1 and TRBJ1-6): EADIYQTPRYLVIGTGKKITLECSQTMGHDKMYWYQQDPGMELHLIHYSYGVNSTEKGDLSSESTVSRIRTEHFPLTLESARPSHTSQYLCASSESRQVNNSPLHFGNGTRLTVT.

This clonotype was observed many times. The chain has TRBV9 and TRBJ1-5, with unresolved D. The CDR3 has 13 residues. V shed 3 bases and J shed 7 bases, with 11 bases lying between them. CDR1 SGDLS and CDR2 YYNGEE come from the germline V gene. CDR3 sequence: CASSEYGNQPQHF. CDR3 sequence (DNA): TGTGCCAGCAGCGAGTATGGTAACCAGCCCCAGCATTTT.

This clonotype was counted ten times or more. V and J are TRBV20-1 and TRBJ2-1; 14 bases align to TRBD2. This CDR3 contains 19 residues. J lost 6 bases, V lost 6 bases, and 19 bases had no gene match. Germline values: CDR1 DFQATT, CDR2 SNEGSKA (reference sequence). The CDR3, as DNA: TGCAGTGCCCCTAGACGACTAGCGGGAGGGATTTCCTCGGGCAATGAGCAGTTCTTC. The encoded protein is CSAPRRLAGGISSGNEQFF.

This sequence joins TRBV7-2 and TRBJ2-1; D is uncertain. Germline CDR1 and CDR2: SGHTA and FQGNSA. CDR3 size: 14 residues. With 1 base removed from V and 4 bases from J, the gap between germline ends came to 8 bases. In DNA, the CDR3 is TGTGCCAGCAGCTTAGAGACTGGTTACAATGAGCAGTTCTTC. Translation: CASSLETGYNEQFF. Using reference TRBV7-2 and TRBJ2-1 for the parts outside the CDR3, the full variable domain is GAGVSQSPSNKVTEKGKDVELRCDPISGHTALYWYRQSLGQGLEFLIYFQGNSAPDKSGLPSDRFSAERTGGSVSTLTIQRTQQEDSAVYLCASSLETGYNEQFFGPGTRLTVL.

This clonotype showed up many times. The genes are TRBV3-1 and TRBJ2-2; D call uncertain. The germline V gene has CDR1 LGHDT and CDR2 YNNKEL (reference sequence). The V and J ends lost 3 bases and 6 bases respectively, with 8 bases between them. The CDR3 length is 13 residues. The CDR3 spells CASSQLYSGELFF. As DNA, the CDR3 is TGTGCCAGCAGCCAGCTCTATTCCGGGGAGCTGTTTTTT. Full variable domain (rest looked up from reference TRBV3-1 and TRBJ2-2): DTAVSQTPKYLVTQMGNDKSIKCEQNLGHDTMYWYKQDSKKFLKIMFSYNNKELIINETVPNRFSPKSPDKAHLNLHINSLELGDSAVYFCASSQLYSGELFFGEGSRLTVL.

The J gene is TRBJ1-1, the V gene TRBV10-3, with a tentative D call TRBD1 (5 bases). Per germline, CDR1 ENHRY and CDR2 SYGVKD. This CDR3 comprises 13 residues. V lost 10 bases and J lost 4, with 16 bases in between. CDR3 DNA: TGTGCCACCCACGGGGGGGAAACCACTGAAGCTTTCTTT. As protein: CATHGGETTEAFF.

This clonotype was detected ten times or more. The V gene is TRBV5-1, the J gene TRBJ2-4, with 8 bases lining up with TRBD2. CDR1 is SGHRS and CDR2 is YFSETQ in the germline V gene. V dropped 7 bases and J dropped 7; count of bases not matched to a gene: 16. The length of the CDR3 is 16 residues. The chain's CDR3 is CASSTGGPELWNIQYF. DNA of the CDR3: TGCGCCAGCTCGACGGGAGGGCCGGAGTTATGGAACATTCAGTACTTC.

The chain recombines TRBV30 with TRBJ2-3, with D maybe TRBD2 (6 bases). Germline values: CDR1 GTSNPN, CDR2 SVGIG (reference sequence). V shed 3 bases and J shed 6 bases, with 19 bases lying between them. The CDR3 covers 15 residues. The CDR3 DNA sequence: TGTGCCTGGAGCGCCGGCCACTCGGGAGTTGATACGCAGTATTTT. Its translation: CAWSAGHSGVDTQYF. The entire variable domain, with the rest obtained from reference TRBV30 and TRBJ2-3, is as follows: SQTIHQWPATLVQPVGSPLSLECTVEGTSNPNLYWYRQAAGRGLQLLFYSVGIGQISSEVPQNLSASRPQDRQFILSSKKLLLSDSGFYLCAWSAGHSGVDTQYFGPGTRLTVL.

This clonotype was found many times. This rearrangement joins TRBV7-6 to TRBJ2-5; no clear D gene. The CDR3 sequence is 12 residues long. V dropped 4 bases and J dropped 5 bases, with 8 bases sitting between them. CDR1 is SGHVS, CDR2 FNYEAQ, per germline. The CDR3 protein is CASSSLEETQYF. In nucleotides, the CDR3 is TGTGCCAGCAGCTCTCTTGAGGAGACCCAGTACTTC.

This clonotype showed up just a few times. This chain links TRBV7-3 with TRBJ2-7; 8 positions match TRBD1. V dropped 1 base and J dropped 3; count of bases not matched to a gene: 5. CDR1 is SGHTA and CDR2 is FQGTGA in the germline V gene. The CDR3 loop spans 15 amino acids. CDR3 sequence reads: CASSLSGGQGYEQYF. Written as DNA, the CDR3 is TGTGCCAGCAGCTTAAGTGGAGGACAGGGCTACGAGCAGTACTTC.

In the case of this clonotype: One base away lies a much larger clone, so this may be a sequencing read error. The chain couples TRBV7-3 to TRBJ2-1; 11 bases fit TRBD2. The junction had 9 bases not matched to a gene; V was cut back by 5 bases and J by 9 bases. The CDR3 length is 15 residues. CDR1 is SGHTA and CDR2 is FQGTGA in the germline V gene. The chain's CDR3 is CASSVTSGSMTEQFF. In nucleotides, the CDR3 is TGTGCCAGCAGCGTCACTAGCGGGAGTATGACTGAGCAGTTCTTC.

This clonotype was observed many times. V is TRBV20-1 and J is TRBJ1-1, with D possibly being TRBD1 (5 bases). Germline V CDR1 and CDR2: DFQATT, SNEGSKA (reference sequence). This CDR3 contains 11 residues. Trimming removed 6 bases at V and 10 bases at J, with 15 bases between. This CDR3 is CSAQDSELAFF. DNA of the CDR3: TGCAGTGCCCAAGACAGCGAATTAGCTTTCTTT.

This clonotype has ten or more counts. The J gene is TRBJ1-1, the V gene TRBV11-2; 9 nucleotides match TRBD1. The junction had 9 bases not matched to a gene; V was cut back by 5 bases and J by 5 bases. This CDR3 comprises 15 residues. Per germline, CDR1 SGHAT and CDR2 FQNNGV. Here the CDR3 DNA reads TGTGCCAGCAGCGCCTACAGGGGGCGCGGGACTGAAGCTTTCTTT. Protein product: CASSAYRGRGTEAFF.

The chain couples TRBV6-5 to TRBJ1-3; TRBD1 might be the D (6 bases). This CDR3 is built from 11 residues. Germline CDR1 and CDR2: MNHEY and SVGAGI. V lost 5 bases to trimming and J lost 7 bases, with 6 bases between them. CDR3 nucleotide sequence: TGTGCCAGCAGTCAGGGGAACACCATATATTTT. Encoded protein: CASSQGNTIYF.